These T cell receptor beta chains were read from a single sample in a study of CXCR3-negative and CXCR3-positive naive CD8 T cells. TCRdb reprocessed the 5' RACE reads, with one entry per CDR3 protein and no DNA. The data include about 150,000 distinct CDR3 sequences; the top ten clones carry 0.45% to 0.55%. The sample consisted of naive CXCR3+ CD8+ T cells from blood. The receptors were gathered from a human donor in good health. Some clones in this sample may be carry-over from other donors' samples. Both conserved end residues are part of each CDR3.

v_call: TRBV13; j_call: TRBJ2-7; cdr3_aa: CASSLVGALSYEQYF
v_call: TRBV7-6; j_call: TRBJ2-1; cdr3_aa: CASSYDEHSGGDENEQFF
v_call: TRBV25-1; j_call: TRBJ1-2; cdr3_aa: CASSEGTGVGGYTF
v_call: TRBV4-3; j_call: TRBJ2-4; cdr3_aa: CASSHLRGNIQYF
v_call: TRBV7-8; j_call: TRBJ1-2; cdr3_aa: CASSLDRGGVYGYTF
v_call: TRBV9; j_call: TRBJ2-2; cdr3_aa: CASSLVGTNPTGELFF
v_call: TRBV15; j_call: TRBJ2-3; cdr3_aa: CATSRDGGLGTDTQYF
v_call: TRBV4-1; j_call: TRBJ2-5; cdr3_aa: CASSPGGYQETQYF
v_call: TRBV5-1; j_call: TRBJ2-1; cdr3_aa: CASSLGGLAGIYNEQFF
v_call: TRBV7-3; j_call: TRBJ2-5; cdr3_aa: CASSLGGGAVETQYF
v_call: TRBV20-1; j_call: TRBJ1-2; cdr3_aa: CSATVGGAYGYTF
v_call: TRBV29-1; j_call: TRBJ2-3; cdr3_aa: CSVVAGATDTQYF
v_call: TRBV20-1; j_call: TRBJ2-7; cdr3_aa: CSARAYAGSTGGTYEQYF
v_call: TRBV6-2/TRBV6-3; j_call: TRBJ2-1; cdr3_aa: CASSYLTGTANNEQFF
v_call: TRBV20-1; j_call: TRBJ2-3; cdr3_aa: CSARERGLADTQYF
v_call: TRBV5-1; j_call: TRBJ2-7; cdr3_aa: CASRLETSYEQYF
v_call: TRBV27; j_call: TRBJ2-3; cdr3_aa: CASSFLRGASTTDTQYF
v_call: TRBV29-1; j_call: TRBJ2-7; cdr3_aa: CSVTVIGDEQYF
v_call: TRBV4-1; j_call: TRBJ1-1; cdr3_aa: CASSKLASVWGNTEAFF
v_call: TRBV7-9; j_call: TRBJ1-5; cdr3_aa: CASSHRDRLSNQPQHF
v_call: TRBV10-1; j_call: TRBJ2-1; cdr3_aa: CASSESGSLGLAGPYNEQFF
v_call: TRBV20-1; j_call: TRBJ1-5; cdr3_aa: CSATSGGAKGNQPQHF
v_call: TRBV14; j_call: TRBJ2-2; cdr3_aa: CASSRPASWNTGELFF
v_call: TRBV7-9; j_call: TRBJ2-1; cdr3_aa: CASNPLAGVAVNEQFF
v_call: TRBV4-3; j_call: TRBJ1-1; cdr3_aa: CASSQERMNTEAFF
v_call: TRBV5-1; j_call: TRBJ1-1; cdr3_aa: CASSLDGRDTEAFF
v_call: TRBV5-1; j_call: TRBJ1-1; cdr3_aa: CASSLVGPPEAFF
v_call: TRBV4-1; j_call: TRBJ2-5; cdr3_aa: CASSRLPPPPPETQYF
v_call: TRBV12-3/TRBV12-4; j_call: TRBJ2-5; cdr3_aa: CASSFYRGAQETQYF
v_call: TRBV7-7; j_call: TRBJ2-1; cdr3_aa: CASSLGGTGYNEQFF
v_call: TRBV7-8; j_call: TRBJ2-1; cdr3_aa: CASSAGAAWDEQFF
v_call: TRBV19; j_call: TRBJ2-7; cdr3_aa: CASSSDRGHTYEQYF
v_call: TRBV3-1; j_call: TRBJ2-3; cdr3_aa: CASSPIAPGQMGTDTQYF
v_call: TRBV4-1; j_call: TRBJ2-1; cdr3_aa: CASSPAGLAAYNEQFF
v_call: TRBV7-9; j_call: TRBJ2-1; cdr3_aa: CASSVAVEEQFF
v_call: TRBV29-1; j_call: TRBJ2-7; cdr3_aa: CSVAGTEPIHEQYF
v_call: TRBV7-9; j_call: TRBJ2-7; cdr3_aa: CASSSRTGKPYEQYF
v_call: TRBV28; j_call: TRBJ2-5; cdr3_aa: CASSLIWETQYF
v_call: TRBV7-9; j_call: TRBJ1-1; cdr3_aa: CASSQNTEAFF
v_call: TRBV28; j_call: TRBJ2-3; cdr3_aa: CASSLRTGGLDTQYF
v_call: TRBV11-2; j_call: TRBJ2-1; cdr3_aa: CASSLGQGNYNEQFF
v_call: TRBV28; j_call: TRBJ1-5; cdr3_aa: CASSPTGFNQPQHF
v_call: TRBV7-9; j_call: TRBJ2-3; cdr3_aa: CASSLHTDTQYF
v_call: TRBV5-5; j_call: TRBJ2-7; cdr3_aa: CASSLPGYEQYF
v_call: TRBV5-1; j_call: TRBJ2-7; cdr3_aa: CASSGAGTSVYEQYF
v_call: TRBV7-6; j_call: TRBJ1-3; cdr3_aa: CASSLAQREENTIYF
v_call: TRBV19; j_call: TRBJ2-3; cdr3_aa: CASSEDRGITDTQYF
v_call: TRBV4-3; j_call: TRBJ2-1; cdr3_aa: CASSQESYFYNEQFF
v_call: TRBV20-1; j_call: TRBJ2-5; cdr3_aa: CSAGHGGAETQYF
v_call: TRBV11-3; j_call: TRBJ2-3; cdr3_aa: CASSYSGGVFDTQYF
v_call: TRBV13; j_call: TRBJ2-2; cdr3_aa: CASSTRDKWNGELFF
v_call: TRBV19; j_call: TRBJ2-7; cdr3_aa: CASSTTSWRYEQYF
v_call: TRBV7-9; j_call: TRBJ2-7; cdr3_aa: CASSLALYEQYF
v_call: TRBV5-1; j_call: TRBJ2-7; cdr3_aa: CASSLSRSYEQYF
v_call: TRBV3-1; j_call: TRBJ2-1; cdr3_aa: CASSHRDRGRRSSYNEQFF
v_call: TRBV7-9; j_call: TRBJ2-1; cdr3_aa: CASSEGTSGAVDEQFF
v_call: TRBV7-9; j_call: TRBJ1-1; cdr3_aa: CASSLGGLVNTEAFF